The text below deals with one T cell receptor beta chain. No antigen is known for it. Using immunoSEQ multiplex PCR, the repertoire was profiled, and TCRdb retains in-frame clones only, with some absent. Of approximately 94,000 clones in the sample, 60% to 80% were seen once. V was cut by 4 bases and J by 5 bases, with 6 bases left in between. CDR1 ENHRY and CDR2 SYGVKD come from the germline V gene. The length of the CDR3 is 12 residues. The data stem from a study of fetal regulatory T cell absence and autoimmunity. Study-wide findings and caveats: TRB gene family usage was broadly similar in cord blood and pancreas.

The V call is TRBV10-3, the J call TRBJ2-1; a possible D gene is TRBD1 (5 bases). Material: pancreas tissue. The clonotype comes from a male donor with IPEX syndrome. Written as DNA, the CDR3 is TGTGCCATCAGTGTCAGGGACAATGAGCAGTTCTTC. Translated: CAISVRDNEQFF.